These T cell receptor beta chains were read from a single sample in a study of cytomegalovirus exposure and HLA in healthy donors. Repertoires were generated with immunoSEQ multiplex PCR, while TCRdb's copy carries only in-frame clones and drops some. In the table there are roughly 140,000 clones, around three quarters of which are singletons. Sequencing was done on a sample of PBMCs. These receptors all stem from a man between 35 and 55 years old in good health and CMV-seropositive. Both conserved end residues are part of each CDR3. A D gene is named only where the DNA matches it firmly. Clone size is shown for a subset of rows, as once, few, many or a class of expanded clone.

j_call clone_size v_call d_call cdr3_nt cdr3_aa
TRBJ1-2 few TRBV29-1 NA TGCAGCGTTGAAGATGGGGCGTTCGAGGACTACACCTTC CSVEDGAFEDYTF
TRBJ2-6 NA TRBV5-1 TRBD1 TGCGCCAGCAGCTCCACAGGGGCAGGGGCCAACGTCCTGACTTTC CASSSTGAGANVLTF
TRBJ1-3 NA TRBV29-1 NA TGCAGCGTTGGGGCAGGCACCGACTCTGGAAACACCATATATTTT CSVGAGTDSGNTIYF
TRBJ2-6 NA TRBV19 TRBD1 TGTGCCAGTAGTACACCCCGACCGAAGCGACAGGGCTGGGCCAACGTCCTGACTTTC CASSTPRPKRQGWANVLTF
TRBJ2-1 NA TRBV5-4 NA TGTGCCAGCAGCTTATCAGGCTATGAGCAGTTCTTC CASSLSGYEQFF
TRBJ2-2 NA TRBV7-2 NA TGTGCCAGCAGCCAACAGGCGGGACTTCTCGGGGAGCTGTTTTTT CASSQQAGLLGELFF
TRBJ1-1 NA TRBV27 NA TGTGCCAGCAGTGTCCTTACAGCCGCGCCACAGAACACTGAAGCTTTCTTT CASSVLTAAPQNTEAFF
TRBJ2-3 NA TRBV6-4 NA TGTGCCAGCAGTGAGCAGGGGACAGATACGCAGTATTTT CASSEQGTDTQYF
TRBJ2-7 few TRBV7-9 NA TGTGCCAGCAGCTTAGAAGACAGCTACGAGCAGTACTTC CASSLEDSYEQYF
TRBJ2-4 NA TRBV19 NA TGTGCCAGTAGTATGCGACAGGCGAACATTCAGTACTTC CASSMRQANIQYF
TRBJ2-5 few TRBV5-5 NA TGTGCCAGCAGCTCCCGGGTTAGGATGGAGACCCAGTACTTC CASSSRVRMETQYF
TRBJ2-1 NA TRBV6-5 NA TGTGCCAGCAGTTACGACGGGAATGCGCAGTTCTTC CASSYDGNAQFF
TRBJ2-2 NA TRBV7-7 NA TGTGCTAGCAGCTTAATAGGGGGTGGCACCGGGGAGCTGTTTTTT CASSLIGGGTGELFF
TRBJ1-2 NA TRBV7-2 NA TGTGCCAGCAGCTTAGAGGGGGGGGCGACTCGTGGCTACACCTTC CASSLEGGATRGYTF
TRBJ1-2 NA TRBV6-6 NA TGTGCCAGCGGGATGATAACAGGGAACTATGGCTACACCTTC CASGMITGNYGYTF
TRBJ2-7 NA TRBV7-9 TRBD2 TGTGCCAGCAGCGGCGGACTAGCGGGATTGTACGAGCAGTACTTC CASSGGLAGLYEQYF